The 3 T cell receptor beta chains reported below all come from one sample, sequenced in a study of CD8 T cells in ankylosing spondylitis. TCRdb passed the 5' RACE reads through MiXCR, listing each CDR3 protein once. Found here are under 250,000 distinct CDR3 sequences, around 6.6% of them singletons; the top ten hold approximately 15%. For these TCRs, the target antigens are not known. Study findings and constraints: Ankylosing spondylitis blood seemed to carry a telltale TCR beta motif made of several highly homologous variants.

The sample comprised blood, either unsorted or a sorted T cell fraction (not recorded which). The receptors shown here come from a male donor with ankylosing spondylitis.

This clonotype has at least ten counts. This sequence joins TRBV10-3 and TRBJ2-1; TRBD2 matches at 9 bases. The CDR3 is made up of 15 amino acids. The V and J ends lost 8 bases and 0 bases, in that order; junction bases with no gene match: 5. Germline V gene lookup returns CDR1 ENHRY and CDR2 SYGVKD. CDR3 in amino acids: CAIGSGGSSYNEQFF. DNA of the CDR3: TGTGCCATCGGGAGCGGGGGGAGCTCCTACAATGAGCAGTTCTTC.

This clonotype was observed many times. The chain recombines TRBV29-1 with TRBJ1-6; 7 bases agree with TRBD1. The germline V gene encodes CDR1 SQVTM and CDR2 ANQGSEA. The CDR3 spans 13 residues. Losses at the gene ends were 7 bases for V and 8 bases for J; bases not matched to a gene: 8. The CDR3: CSAKTGEYSPLHF. CDR3 DNA sequence: TGCAGCGCTAAAACAGGGGAGTATTCACCCCTCCACTTT.

There are many counts of this clonotype. This chain joins TRBV9 and TRBJ2-3; D unresolved. V gave up 3 bases and J gave up 2 bases, with 4 bases separating them. CDR3 size: 12 residues. Germline CDR1 and CDR2: SGDLS and YYNGEE. The CDR3 DNA reads TGTGCCAGCAGCGCCTACACAGATACGCAGTATTTT. It yields the protein CASSAYTDTQYF.